The 29 T cell receptor beta chains in this list originate from one sample, sequenced in a study of T-cell reconstitution after alpha-beta-depleted transplantation in children. Library preparation (for TCRbeta) was performed with unique molecular identifiers. TCRdb re-called the PCR reads through MiXCR, storing one row per CDR3 protein. The sample has 280,000 or so distinct CDR3 sequences, roughly 11% seen once. This specimen was peripheral blood, taken 180 days after TCRalphabeta/CD19-depleted stem cell transplant. The receptor set was obtained from a male patient under 10 years old who had a stem cell transplant for chronic granulomatous disease, so the T cells may come from the graft donor.

As to this clonotype: Since a much larger clone is just one base distant, this may be a read error. V gene TRBV29-1 combines with J gene TRBJ2-1; no definite D call. The CDR3 covers 10 residues. CDR1 SQVTM and CDR2 ANQGSEA come from the germline V gene. The CDR3 spells CSAASGELFF. CDR3 nucleotides: TGCAGCGCTGCATCAGGTGAGCTGTTCTTC.

This clonotype was found many times. The chain has TRBV18 and TRBJ2-3; tentatively, D is TRBD1 (5 bases). This CDR3 contains 15 residues. V was pared by 2 bases and J by 4 bases, with 13 bases between. The germline gives CDR1 KGHSH, CDR2 LQKENI. CDR3 DNA sequence: TGTGCCAGCTCACCATCAAGACAGTCCGCAGATACGCAGTATTTT. Translated: CASSPSRQSADTQYF.

The table lists this clonotype with many counts. CDR3 residues: CASSLQGGFTLSTDTQYF. The CDR3 nucleotides read TGTGCCAGCAGTTTGCAGGGGGGATTTACCCTTTCCACAGATACGCAGTATTTT. The chain couples TRBV27 to TRBJ2-3; D perhaps matches TRBD1 (7 bases). The CDR3 covers 18 residues. The V gene lost 3 bases and the J gene lost 2 bases, with 21 bases spanning the gap. The germline V gene has CDR1 MNHEY and CDR2 SMNVEV (reference sequence).

This clonotype has ten or more counts. The rearrangement uses TRBV20-1 and TRBJ2-2, with 11 bases identical to TRBD1. CDR3 size: 14 residues. The V gene's germline CDR1 is DFQATT and CDR2 SNEGSKA (reference sequence). J was trimmed by 6 bases and V by 6 bases; bases with no gene match: 6. The CDR3 protein is CSAWDRGGPGELFF. For the CDR3, the DNA is TGCAGTGCCTGGGACAGGGGGGGACCCGGGGAGCTGTTTTTT.

This clonotype showed up many times. V is TRBV5-5 and J is TRBJ1-5; possible D gene TRBD1, 5 bases. Germline loops: CDR1 SGHKS, CDR2 YYEKEE (reference sequence). The CDR3 totals 15 residues. Trimming took off 1 base at V and 0 bases at J, with 8 bases between the two ends. The CDR3: CASSLSTGSNQPQHF. The CDR3 nucleotides are TGTGCCAGCAGCTTGTCAACAGGTAGCAATCAGCCCCAGCATTTT. Full variable domain (remainder filled in from reference TRBV5-5 and TRBJ1-5): DAGVTQSPTHLIKTRGQQVTLRCSPISGHKSVSWYQQVLGQGPQFIFQYYEKEERGRGNFPDRFSARQFPNYSSELNVNALLLGDSALYLCASSLSTGSNQPQHFGDGTRLSIL.

This clonotype occurred many times. This rearrangement joins TRBV5-8 to TRBJ1-5; D remains ambiguous. Per germline, CDR1 SGHTS and CDR2 YDEGEE. V dropped 4 bases and J dropped 2 bases, with 13 bases sitting between them. The CDR3 has 15 residues. This CDR3 is CASSAQPRGNQPQHF. CDR3 in DNA: TGTGCCAGCAGCGCGCAACCCCGTGGCAATCAGCCCCAGCATTTT.

With regard to this clonotype: At one of its ends the junction is not consistent with the germline gene, which may arise from a read error. This CDR3 reads CATSHRGHSSYNSPLHF. CDR3 DNA: TGTGCCACCAGCCACAGGGGTCACAGCTCCTATAATTCACCCCTCCACTTT. J is TRBJ1-6 and V is TRBV3-1; 7 bases align to TRBD1. CDR3 size: 17 residues. Germline V gene lookup returns CDR1 LGHDT and CDR2 YNNKEL (reference sequence).

This chain connects TRBV30 to TRBJ1-1; no definite D call. V dropped 0 bases and J dropped 0 bases, with 17 bases sitting between them. Germline CDR1 reads GTSNPN; CDR2 reads SVGIG (reference sequence). The CDR3 extends over 17 amino acids. CDR3 in DNA: TGTGCCTGGAGTGTACGGGGAAGACCGAATGTGAACACTGAAGCTTTCTTT. It encodes CAWSVRGRPNVNTEAFF.

This clonotype was seen at least ten times. The chain couples TRBV7-9 to TRBJ2-7; the match to TRBD1 covers 7 bases. The V gene's germline CDR1 is SEHNR and CDR2 FQNEAQ (reference sequence). J was trimmed by 3 bases and V by 5 bases; bases with no gene match: 10. The CDR3 spans 15 residues. The CDR3 region is CASSPPRDRLYEQYF. The CDR3 DNA reads as TGTGCCAGCAGCCCCCCTCGGGACAGACTCTACGAGCAGTACTTC.

This clonotype was observed many times. This chain links TRBV12-3 or TRBV12-4 with TRBJ2-6; D call uncertain. V dropped 8 bases and J dropped 0 bases, with 5 bases sitting between them. CDR3 length equals 13 residues. CDR3 coding DNA: TGTGCCAGCGGTCCCTCTGGGGCCAACGTCCTGACTTTC. Translating it yields CASGPSGANVLTF.

This clonotype showed up many times. The chain employs TRBV6-2 or TRBV6-3 and TRBJ2-7, with unresolved D. V lost 0 bases and J lost 1, with 7 bases in between. CDR3 length equals 14 residues. Looked up from germline, CDR1 is MNHEY and CDR2 is SVGEGT. The CDR3, as DNA: TGTGCCAGCAGTTACTCAATGATTTCCTACGAGCAGTACTTC. Its protein product is CASSYSMISYEQYF.

In this sample, this clonotype turned up many times. The rearrangement uses TRBV6-1 and TRBJ2-3; 8 bases match TRBD2. CDR3 size: 14 residues. Germline values: CDR1 MNHNS, CDR2 SASEGT. Trimming at V came to 6 bases and at J to 4 bases, leaving 6 bases not matched to a gene. The CDR3 spells CASRRLARADTQYF. DNA of the CDR3: TGTGCCAGCAGGAGACTAGCGAGGGCAGATACGCAGTATTTT.

In this sample, this clonotype turned up many times. The V call is TRBV12-3 or TRBV12-4, the J call TRBJ2-6; 7 nucleotides agree with TRBD1. The CDR3 is made up of 16 amino acids. J lost 0 bases, V lost 4 bases, and 3 bases had no gene match. In DNA, the CDR3 is TGTGCCAGCAGTTCCAACAGGGGCTCTGGGGCCAACGTCCTGACTTTC. Translated: CASSSNRGSGANVLTF.

This clonotype was seen once. A read error may explain this, as a much larger clone is one base away. J is TRBJ1-4 and V is TRBV29-1, with 7 bases lining up with TRBD1. This CDR3 has 13 residues. Germline loops: CDR1 SQVTM, CDR2 ANQGSEA. CDR3 region: CSVNDVQGGKQFF. In DNA, the CDR3 is TGCAGCGTCAACGACGTGCAGGGGGGAAAACAGTTTTTT.

This clonotype was detected many times. The rearrangement joins TRBV12-3 or TRBV12-4 to TRBJ2-1; D remains unclear. Trimming cost V 9 bases and J 5 bases, with 11 bases left between them. The CDR3 is 12 amino acids. In DNA, the CDR3 is TGTGCCAGTACCCATGGGAACAATGAGCAGTTCTTC. Encoded protein: CASTHGNNEQFF.

In this sample, this clonotype turned up many times. The CDR3 DNA sequence: TGTGCCAGCAGTTTTCGGTCACTAGGGGATACGCAGTATTTT. This gives the protein CASSFRSLGDTQYF. The V call is TRBV12-3 or TRBV12-4, the J call TRBJ2-3; tentatively, D is TRBD2 (5 bases). The CDR3 consists of 14 residues. Trimming removed 3 bases at V and 6 bases at J, with 13 bases between.

The V gene is TRBV5-1, the J gene TRBJ2-2; TRBD1 might be the D (6 bases). Looked up from germline, CDR1 is SGHRS and CDR2 is YFSETQ. V dropped 0 bases and J dropped 2 bases, with 11 bases sitting between them. The CDR3 extends over 16 amino acids. The CDR3: CASSLGDMGNTGELFF. DNA for the CDR3: TGCGCCAGCAGCTTGGGGGACATGGGAAACACCGGGGAGCTGTTTTTT.

The table lists this clonotype with many counts. V gene TRBV5-5 combines with J gene TRBJ2-1; 10 bases align to TRBD2. In germline, CDR1 is SGHKS, CDR2 YYEKEE (reference sequence). The ends lost 0 bases at V and 16 bases at J; junction bases unmatched: 16. The CDR3 loop spans 16 amino acids. The CDR3 reads CASSLGDGVLAGDCFF. CDR3 sequence (DNA): TGTGCCAGCAGCTTGGGGGATGGGGTTCTAGCGGGGGATTGTTTCTTC.

Of note for this clonotype: Given a much more abundant clone one base away, this may be a read error. V and J are TRBV7-7 and TRBJ2-1, with D hard to call. The CDR3 spans 15 residues. CDR1 is SSHAT and CDR2 is FNYEAQ in the germline V gene (reference sequence). Here the CDR3 DNA reads TGTGCTCGCAGCCTCGGCCAGTCTGCCTACAATGAGCAGTTCTTC. Translation gives CARSLGQSAYNEQFF.

This clonotype has at least ten counts. The J gene is TRBJ1-2, the V gene TRBV7-6; D may be TRBD1 (6 bases). CDR3 length equals 14 residues. Germline values: CDR1 SGHVS, CDR2 FNYEAQ. The V end lost 5 bases, the J end lost 8 bases, and 18 bases lay between the germline ends. CDR3 region: CASSPLSGGRGYTF. CDR3 nucleotide sequence: TGTGCCAGCAGCCCGCTATCTGGGGGGCGCGGCTACACCTTC.

This clonotype was seen a handful of times. The chain is built from TRBV12-3 or TRBV12-4 and TRBJ2-7; D might be TRBD1 (6 bases). Between the trimmed V and J ends, which lost 6 bases and 7 bases, there was a span of 19 bases. The CDR3 is 14 amino acids. This CDR3 reads CASRRQLAQGEQYF. In DNA, the CDR3 is TGTGCCAGCAGACGACAGTTGGCCCAGGGGGAGCAGTACTTC.

Turning to this clonotype: This may be a read error, as it is one base from a much larger clone. The CDR3 does not close with the conserved phenylalanine or tryptophan, likely indicating a read error. V and J are TRBV10-3 and TRBJ1-2; D call uncertain. V lost 5 bases and J lost 6, with 16 bases in between. Germline lookup yields CDR1 ENHRY and CDR2 SYGVKD. The CDR3 runs 14 residues. CDR3 residues: CAISPESPRDGYTI. The CDR3 nucleotides are TGTGCCATCAGTCCAGAGAGTCCAAGGGATGGCTACACCATC.

This clonotype was recorded a few times. The V and J genes are TRBV6-2 or TRBV6-3 and TRBJ1-2, with D perhaps matching TRBD1 (5 bases). The CDR3 runs 15 residues. Trimming took off 1 base at V and 8 bases at J, with 17 bases between the two ends. From germline, CDR1 is MNHEY and CDR2 SVGEGT. In DNA, the CDR3 is TGTGCCAGCAGTTACTTCGAAGGCAGGGTGCAAGGCTACACCTTC. It codes for CASSYFEGRVQGYTF.

This clonotype showed up just a few times. The chain employs TRBV18 and TRBJ2-7; the D call may be TRBD1 or TRBD2 (5 bases each). Germline-derived CDR1 and CDR2 are KGHSH and LQKENI. Trimming stripped 3 bases from V and 8 bases from J, with 17 bases between. This CDR3 region has 14 residues. This CDR3 reads CASSPGTELRQQYF. CDR3 in DNA: TGTGCCAGCTCACCCGGGACCGAGCTACGGCAGCAGTACTTC.

In the case of this clonotype: A read error is likely, as this CDR3 ends without the conserved phenylalanine or tryptophan. J is TRBJ2-3 and V is TRBV27; 9 bases are a match to TRBD2. Germline CDR1 reads MNHEY; CDR2 reads SMNVEV (reference sequence). The CDR3 loop spans 14 amino acids. After removal of 8 bases from V and 0 bases from J, the junction contained 3 bases not matched to a gene. The CDR3 DNA is TGTGCCAGCGACCTAGCGGGAAGCACAGATACGCAGTATTTA. This sequence encodes CASDLAGSTDTQYL.

This clonotype was counted at least ten times. The chain has TRBV5-1 and TRBJ1-5, with D possibly TRBD1 on 5 matching bases. CDR1 is SGHRS and CDR2 is YFSETQ in the germline V gene. The CDR3 consists of 13 residues. Trimming removed 0 bases from V and 6 bases from J, with 7 bases in between. As DNA, the CDR3 is TGCGCCAGCAGCTTGGGTGGGGCTCAGCCCCAGCATTTT. It encodes CASSLGGAQPQHF.

This clonotype was seen at least ten times. The CDR3 here is CSVGQGAGELFF. The CDR3 DNA sequence: TGCAGCGTGGGACAGGGAGCCGGGGAGCTGTTTTTT. This chain uses TRBV29-1 with TRBJ2-2; TRBD1 matches at 9 bases. CDR1 and CDR2 from the germline V gene are SQVTM and ANQGSEA. J was trimmed by 6 bases and V by 6 bases; bases with no gene match: 2. This CDR3 contains 12 residues.

This clonotype has ten or more counts. The chain uses TRBV11-2 and TRBJ2-3, with 14 bases matching TRBD2. Germline loops: CDR1 SGHAT, CDR2 FQNNGV. J gave up 0 bases and V 1 base, and 6 bases lay outside the gene matches. The CDR3 runs 19 residues. In DNA form, the CDR3 reads TGTGCCAGCAGCTTAGGGACGGGACTAGCGGGGGCTAGCACAGATACGCAGTATTTT. Its translation: CASSLGTGLAGASTDTQYF.

This clonotype was observed many times. The CDR3 coding sequence is TGTGCCAGCAGCTTAGAGGGGTCGGGAGCCGGGGAGCTGTTTTTT. Translating gives CASSLEGSGAGELFF. The chain recombines TRBV7-8 with TRBJ2-2; a possible D gene is TRBD2 (6 bases). Germline-derived CDR1 and CDR2 are SGHVS and FQNEAQ. This CDR3 spans 15 amino acids. Trimming stripped 1 base from V and 6 bases from J, with 12 bases between.